This TCR beta chain stems from a study of cytomegalovirus exposure and HLA in healthy donors. A remark on this clone: Its antigen is currently unknown.

Donors sampled were nominally healthy, though unrecorded immune exposures were likely. General study points: V- and J-gene trimming of TCR beta was linked (in a later analysis) to a missense DCLRE1C variant.

Researchers ran the PCR with 60 Vbeta and 13 Jbeta primers. Libraries were prepared by immunoSEQ multiplex PCR; TCRdb keeps only in-frame clonotypes and omits some of them. The table has about 130,000 clones, around 80% seen once. After removal of 1 base from V and 8 bases from J, the junction contained 1 base not matched to a gene. Germline CDR1 and CDR2: SNHLY and FYNNEI. The CDR3 sequence is 13 residues long. The sequenced sample was PBMCs. J is TRBJ2-1 and V is TRBV2; 8 bases fit TRBD1. This sequence was found in a man younger than 40 in good health and CMV-seronegative. The CDR3 region has the DNA TGTGCCAGCAGTGAAGTGACAGGGGATGAGCAGTTCTTC. Encoded protein: CASSEVTGDEQFF.